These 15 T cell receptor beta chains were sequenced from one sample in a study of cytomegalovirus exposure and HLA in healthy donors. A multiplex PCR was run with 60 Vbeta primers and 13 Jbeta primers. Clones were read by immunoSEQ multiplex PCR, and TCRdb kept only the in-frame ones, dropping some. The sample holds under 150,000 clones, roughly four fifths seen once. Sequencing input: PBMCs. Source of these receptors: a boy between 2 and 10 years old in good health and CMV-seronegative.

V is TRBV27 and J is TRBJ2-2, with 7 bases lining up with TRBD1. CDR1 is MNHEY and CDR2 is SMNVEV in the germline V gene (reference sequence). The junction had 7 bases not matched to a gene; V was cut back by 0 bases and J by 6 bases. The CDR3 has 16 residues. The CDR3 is CASSLSTGFRAGELFF. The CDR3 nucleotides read TGTGCCAGCAGTTTATCGACAGGGTTTCGGGCCGGGGAGCTGTTTTTT.

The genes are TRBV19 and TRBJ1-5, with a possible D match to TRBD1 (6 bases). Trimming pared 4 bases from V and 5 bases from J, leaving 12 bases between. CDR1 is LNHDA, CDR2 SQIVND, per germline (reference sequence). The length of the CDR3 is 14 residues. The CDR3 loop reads CASSKEWGHQPQHF. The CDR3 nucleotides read TGTGCCAGTAGTAAGGAGTGGGGGCATCAGCCCCAGCATTTT.

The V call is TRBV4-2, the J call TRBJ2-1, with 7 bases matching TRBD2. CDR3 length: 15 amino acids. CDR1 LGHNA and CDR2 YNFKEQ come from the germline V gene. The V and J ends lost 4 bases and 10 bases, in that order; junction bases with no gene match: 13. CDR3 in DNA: TGTGCCAGCAGCCTCCAAGACGGGGACTACGGCGAGCAGTTCTTC. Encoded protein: CASSLQDGDYGEQFF.

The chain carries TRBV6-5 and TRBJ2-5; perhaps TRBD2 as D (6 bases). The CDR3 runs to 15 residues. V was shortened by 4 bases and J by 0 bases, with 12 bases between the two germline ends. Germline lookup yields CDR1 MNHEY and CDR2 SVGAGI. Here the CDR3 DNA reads TGTGCCAGCAGTTGGTCTAGCGTGAACCAAGAGACCCAGTACTTC. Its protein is CASSWSSVNQETQYF.

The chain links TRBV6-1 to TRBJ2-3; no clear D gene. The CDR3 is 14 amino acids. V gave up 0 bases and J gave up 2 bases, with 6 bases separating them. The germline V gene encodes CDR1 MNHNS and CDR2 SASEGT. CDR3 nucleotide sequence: TGTGCCAGCAGTGAAGCGCCTAACACAGATACGCAGTATTTT. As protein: CASSEAPNTDTQYF.

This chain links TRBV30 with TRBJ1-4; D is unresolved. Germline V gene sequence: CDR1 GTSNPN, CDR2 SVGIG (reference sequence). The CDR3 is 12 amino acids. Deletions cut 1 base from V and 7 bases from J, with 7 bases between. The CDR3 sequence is CAWSALGEKLFF. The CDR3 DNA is TGTGCCTGGAGTGCCCTAGGTGAAAAACTGTTTTTT.

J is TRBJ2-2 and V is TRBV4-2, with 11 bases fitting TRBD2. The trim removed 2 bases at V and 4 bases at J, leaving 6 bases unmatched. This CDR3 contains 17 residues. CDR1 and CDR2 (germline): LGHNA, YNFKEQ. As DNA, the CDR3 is TGTGCCAGCAGCCAACCACTAGCGGGAGACCCCACCGGGGAGCTGTTTTTT. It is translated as CASSQPLAGDPTGELFF.

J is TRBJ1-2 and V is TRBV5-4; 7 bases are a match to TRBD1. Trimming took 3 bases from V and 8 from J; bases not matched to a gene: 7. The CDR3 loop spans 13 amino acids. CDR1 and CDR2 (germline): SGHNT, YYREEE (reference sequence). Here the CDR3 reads CASSSGQELGYTF. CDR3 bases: TGTGCCAGCAGCTCTGGACAGGAATTGGGCTACACCTTC.

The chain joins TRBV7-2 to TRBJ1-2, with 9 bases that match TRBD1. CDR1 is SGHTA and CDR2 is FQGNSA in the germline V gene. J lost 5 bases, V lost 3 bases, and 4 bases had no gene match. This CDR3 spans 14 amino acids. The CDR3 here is CASSLGTGWYGYTF. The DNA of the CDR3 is TGTGCCAGCAGCTTGGGGACAGGGTGGTATGGCTACACCTTC.

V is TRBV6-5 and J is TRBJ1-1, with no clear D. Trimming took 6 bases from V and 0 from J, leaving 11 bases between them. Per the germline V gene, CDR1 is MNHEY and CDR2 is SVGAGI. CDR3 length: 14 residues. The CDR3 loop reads CASRAGRMNTEAFF. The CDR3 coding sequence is TGTGCCAGCAGGGCGGGGAGGATGAACACTGAAGCTTTCTTT.

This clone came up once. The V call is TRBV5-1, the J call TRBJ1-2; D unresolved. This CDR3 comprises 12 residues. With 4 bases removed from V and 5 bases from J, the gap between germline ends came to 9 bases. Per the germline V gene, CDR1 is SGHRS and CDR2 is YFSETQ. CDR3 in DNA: TGCGCCAGCAGCCCATCGGGATATGGCTACACCTTC. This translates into CASSPSGYGYTF.

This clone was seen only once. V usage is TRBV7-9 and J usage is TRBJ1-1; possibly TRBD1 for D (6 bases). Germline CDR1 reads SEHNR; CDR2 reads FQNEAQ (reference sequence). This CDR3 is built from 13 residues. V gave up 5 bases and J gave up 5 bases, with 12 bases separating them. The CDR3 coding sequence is TGTGCCAGCAGCATCAGGGGTGGAACTGAAGCTTTCTTT. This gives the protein CASSIRGGTEAFF.

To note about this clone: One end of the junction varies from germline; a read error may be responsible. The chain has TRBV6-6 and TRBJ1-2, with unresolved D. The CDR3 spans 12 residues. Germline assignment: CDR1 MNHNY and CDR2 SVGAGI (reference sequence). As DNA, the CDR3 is TGTGCCAGCAGTTCGGCGGGTCCTGGCTACGCCTTC. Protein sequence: CASSSAGPGYAF.

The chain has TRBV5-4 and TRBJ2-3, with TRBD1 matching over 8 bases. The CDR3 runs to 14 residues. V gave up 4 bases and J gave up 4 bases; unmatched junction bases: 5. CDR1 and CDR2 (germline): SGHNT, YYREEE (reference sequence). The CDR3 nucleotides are TGTGCCAGCAGCCTCAGGGGGCCAGCAGATACGCAGTATTTT. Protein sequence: CASSLRGPADTQYF.

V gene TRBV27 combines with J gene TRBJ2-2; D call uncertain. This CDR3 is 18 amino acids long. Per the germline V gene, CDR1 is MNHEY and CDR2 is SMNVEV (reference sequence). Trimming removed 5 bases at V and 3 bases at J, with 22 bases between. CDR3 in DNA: TGTGCCAGCAGTCCCACTCCCCGGAGCCCGGTGGACACCGGGGAGCTGTTTTTT. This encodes CASSPTPRSPVDTGELFF.